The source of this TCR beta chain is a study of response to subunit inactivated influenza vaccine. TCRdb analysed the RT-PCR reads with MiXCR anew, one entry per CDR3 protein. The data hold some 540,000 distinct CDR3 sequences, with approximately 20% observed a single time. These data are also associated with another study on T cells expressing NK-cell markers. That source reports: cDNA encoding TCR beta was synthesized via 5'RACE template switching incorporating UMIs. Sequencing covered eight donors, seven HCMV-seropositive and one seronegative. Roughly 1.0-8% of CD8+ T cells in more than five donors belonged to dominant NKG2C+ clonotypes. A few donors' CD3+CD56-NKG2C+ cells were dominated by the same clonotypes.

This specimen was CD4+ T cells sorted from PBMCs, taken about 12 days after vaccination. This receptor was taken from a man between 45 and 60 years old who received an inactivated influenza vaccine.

CDR3 loop: CASSYGDRANYGYTF. The CDR3 DNA sequence: TGTGCCAGCAGTTATGGAGACAGAGCTAACTATGGCTACACCTTC. The V and J genes are TRBV7-8 and TRBJ1-2; tentative D call: TRBD1 (5 bases). The V gene lost 6 bases and the J gene lost 0 bases, with 14 bases spanning the gap. This CDR3 contains 15 residues. The germline CDR1 and CDR2 sequences are SGHVS and FQNEAQ.